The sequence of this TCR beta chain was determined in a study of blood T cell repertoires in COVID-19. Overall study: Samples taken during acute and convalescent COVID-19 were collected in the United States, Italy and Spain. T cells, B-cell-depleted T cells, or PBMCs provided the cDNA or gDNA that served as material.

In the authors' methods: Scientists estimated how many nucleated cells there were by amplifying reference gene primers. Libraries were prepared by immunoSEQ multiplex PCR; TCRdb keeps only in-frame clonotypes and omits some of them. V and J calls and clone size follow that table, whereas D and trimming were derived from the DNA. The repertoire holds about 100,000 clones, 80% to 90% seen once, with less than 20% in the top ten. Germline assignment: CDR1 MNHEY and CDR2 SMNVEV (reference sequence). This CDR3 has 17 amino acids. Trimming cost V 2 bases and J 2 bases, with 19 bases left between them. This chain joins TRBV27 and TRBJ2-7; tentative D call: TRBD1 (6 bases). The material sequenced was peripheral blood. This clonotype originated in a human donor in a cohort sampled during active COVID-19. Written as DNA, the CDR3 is TGTGCCAGCAGTTTAAGGCGACAGACAGGCTTCCCCTACGAGCAGTACTTC. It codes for CASSLRRQTGFPYEQYF.